This paragraph covers one TCR beta chain sequence. Original data processing: Scientists estimated how many nucleated cells there were by amplifying reference gene primers. Repertoires were generated with immunoSEQ multiplex PCR, while TCRdb's copy carries only in-frame clones and drops some. V, J and clone size reflect that table, while D and trimming were determined from the DNA. The sample has around 170,000 clones; about four fifths are singletons. The sample is drawn from a study of blood T cell repertoires in COVID-19. About the research overall: Whether acute or convalescent, the COVID-19 samples came from the United States, Italy and Spain. In each case, the material was cDNA or gDNA derived from T cells, B-cell-depleted T cells, or PBMCs.

With V trimmed by 3 bases and J by 2 bases, 4 bases remained unmatched. Germline CDR1 LNHDA, CDR2 SQIVND (reference sequence). The CDR3 contains 15 residues. This sequence joins TRBV19 and TRBJ2-3; 8 bases line up with TRBD1. The source is a man aged 18 to 35 with active or convalescent COVID-19. Input material: peripheral blood. The CDR3 spells CASSIAGGLTDTQYF. CDR3 coding DNA: TGTGCCAGTAGTATTGCAGGGGGCCTCACAGATACGCAGTATTTT.